These T cell receptor beta chains were read from a single sample in a study of blood T cell repertoires in COVID-19. Libraries were prepared by immunoSEQ multiplex PCR; TCRdb keeps only in-frame clonotypes and omits some of them. The sample contains roughly 150,000 clones, roughly 88% of which appear only once. The source material was peripheral blood. The source is a woman in her 50s with acute or convalescent COVID-19. Both conserved end residues are part of each CDR3. D genes are given only for firm matches. Size tells how often a clone was seen (once, few, many) or the class of an expanded clone, and some rows leave it out.

.	TRBJ2-2	TRBD1	TRBV6-5	CASSYGGTGDTGELFF	TGTGCCAGCAGTTACGGCGGGACAGGGGACACCGGGGAGCTGTTTTTT
once	TRBJ2-7	TRBD1	TRBV27	CASSLLGRGPYEQYF	TGTGCCAGCAGTTTATTAGGCAGGGGGCCGTACGAGCAGTACTTC
.	TRBJ2-3	.	TRBV12-3/TRBV12-4	CASSPGTDTQYF	TGTGCCAGCAGTCCCGGTACAGATACGCAGTATTTT
.	TRBJ1-5	.	TRBV6-5	CASSYIRVHQPQHF	TGTGCCAGCAGTTACATCAGGGTGCACCAGCCCCAGCATTTT
.	TRBJ1-2	TRBD1	TRBV19	CASSSRDRLGGYTF	TGTGCCAGTAGTAGCCGGGACAGGTTAGGTGGCTACACCTTC
.	TRBJ2-7	TRBD1	TRBV18	CASSMTGTGEQYF	TGTGCCAGCTCAATGACAGGGACCGGCGAGCAGTACTTC
once	TRBJ2-5	.	TRBV7-2	CASSLAGAGETQYF	TGTGCCAGCAGCTTAGCCGGGGCGGGGGAGACCCAGTACTTC
.	TRBJ2-6	.	TRBV7-2	CASSSEVSGANVLTF	TGTGCCAGCAGCTCAGAGGTCTCTGGGGCCAACGTCCTGACTTTC
.	TRBJ1-2	TRBD1	TRBV19	CASSGRTGGASGYTF	TGTGCCAGTAGTGGCCGAACAGGGGGTGCTTCTGGCTACACCTTC
.	TRBJ2-7	.	TRBV9	CASSDPAGTPSYEQYF	TGTGCCAGCAGCGACCCAGCCGGGACTCCTTCCTACGAGCAGTACTTC
.	TRBJ2-1	TRBD2	TRBV4-3	CASSQRTSGRGGSLRQFF	TGCGCCAGCAGCCAGAGGACTAGCGGGAGGGGGGGCTCTTTGCGGCAGTTCTTC
.	TRBJ2-5	.	TRBV3-1/TRBV3-2	CASSQDLAARLGDQETQYF	TGTGCCAGCAGCCAAGATTTGGCGGCGCGGCTAGGAGACCAAGAGACCCAGTACTTC
.	TRBJ1-1	.	TRBV12-3/TRBV12-4	CASTSEAGTEAFF	TGTGCCAGCACCTCCGAGGCGGGCACTGAAGCTTTCTTT
few	TRBJ2-7	TRBD1	TRBV5-1	CASSSGTGDYEQYF	TGCGCCAGCAGCTCCGGGACAGGGGACTACGAGCAGTACTTC
.	TRBJ2-1	.	TRBV3-1/TRBV3-2	CASSQDPSANEQFF	TGTGCCAGCAGCCAAGACCCTAGCGCAAATGAGCAGTTCTTC
.	TRBJ2-1	TRBD2	TRBV6-5	CATQLAGFGEQFF	TGTGCCACCCAACTAGCGGGGTTCGGTGAGCAGTTCTTC
.	TRBJ2-1	TRBD2	TRBV3-1/TRBV3-2	CASSQASGLADNEQFF	TGTGCCAGCAGCCAAGCCTCAGGACTAGCCGACAATGAGCAGTTCTTC
few	TRBJ1-3	TRBD1	TRBV29-1	CSVAAGQGAGNTIYF	TGCAGCGTTGCAGCCGGACAGGGGGCTGGAAACACCATATATTTT
.	TRBJ1-5	TRBD1	TRBV18	CASSPTGGVQPQHF	TGTGCCAGCTCACCTACAGGGGGCGTTCAGCCCCAGCATTTT
.	TRBJ2-2	.	TRBV18	CASSPEVGELFF	TGTGCCAGCTCACCAGAGGTCGGGGAGCTGTTTTTT
.	TRBJ2-1	.	TRBV24-1	CATSVSMLGNEQFF	TGTGCCACCAGTGTTTCTATGCTCGGGAATGAGCAGTTCTTC
.	TRBJ1-4	.	TRBV4-3	CASSREIDGLVEKLFF	TGCGCCAGCAGCCGAGAAATAGATGGACTGGTCGAAAAACTGTTTTTT
.	TRBJ2-5	.	TRBV20-1	CSASSNSQETQYF	TGCAGTGCTAGTTCTAACAGCCAAGAGACCCAGTACTTC
few	TRBJ1-2	.	TRBV11-1	CASSLITDYGYTF	TGTGCCAGCAGCTTAATCACAGACTATGGCTACACCTTC
.	TRBJ2-2	TRBD1	TRBV5-4	CASSLITGVPGELFF	TGTGCCAGCAGCTTAATTACAGGGGTTCCCGGGGAGCTGTTTTTT
.	TRBJ2-5	TRBD2	TRBV4-2	CASSQEVRLAGVLETQYF	TGTGCCAGCAGCCAAGAGGTCCGGCTAGCGGGAGTACTAGAGACCCAGTACTTC
.	TRBJ2-7	.	TRBV2	CASSLEFGASRGQYF	TGTGCCAGCAGTTTAGAGTTCGGAGCTTCAAGAGGGCAGTACTTC
.	TRBJ1-6	.	TRBV9	CASSVGDWANSPLHF	TGTGCCAGCAGCGTCGGGGACTGGGCCAACTCACCCCTCCACTTT
once	TRBJ1-4	.	TRBV7-8	CASSFSIGGDEKLFF	TGTGCCAGCAGCTTTAGTATCGGGGGGGATGAAAAACTGTTTTTT
.	TRBJ2-1	TRBD2	TRBV7-2	CASSLALAELESSYNEQFF	TGTGCCAGCAGCTTAGCACTAGCGGAGTTAGAAAGCTCCTACAATGAGCAGTTCTTC
.	TRBJ2-1	.	TRBV18	CASSPTEISYNEQFF	TGTGCCAGCTCACCGACAGAAATTTCCTACAATGAGCAGTTCTTC
few	TRBJ1-6	.	TRBV5-1	CASSQYRDGNSPLHF	TGCGCCAGCAGCCAGTACAGGGACGGGAATTCACCCCTCCACTTT
.	TRBJ1-1	TRBD1	TRBV15	CATSRGPTGGNRNTEAFF	TGTGCCACCAGCAGAGGCCCGACAGGGGGCAATAGGAACACTGAAGCTTTCTTT
.	TRBJ1-1	.	TRBV21-1	CASSKSWQGLGNTEAFF	TGTGCCAGCAGCAAATCTTGGCAGGGCCTAGGGAACACTGAAGCTTTCTTT
.	TRBJ1-1	.	TRBV6-5	CASRSGQMNTEAFF	TGTGCCAGCAGGTCCGGACAGATGAACACTGAAGCTTTCTTT
.	TRBJ2-7	.	TRBV27	CASSSPSTGNYEQYF	TGTGCCAGCAGTTCGCCCTCAACAGGGAACTACGAGCAGTACTTC
.	TRBJ1-6	.	TRBV5-1	CASSLDRVESENSPLHF	TGCGCCAGCAGCTTGGACAGGGTGGAGAGTGAGAATTCACCCCTCCACTTT
.	TRBJ2-1	.	TRBV7-2	CASRGGKSTYNEQFF	TGTGCCAGCCGCGGCGGGAAGAGCACCTACAATGAGCAGTTCTTC
.	TRBJ1-6	TRBD1	TRBV6-2/TRBV6-3	CASSQMTGPGSYNSPLHF	TGTGCCAGCAGCCAGATGACAGGGCCGGGATCCTATAATTCACCCCTCCACTTT
.	TRBJ1-1	.	TRBV6-5	CASSYSGGQWDTEAFF	TGTGCCAGCAGTTACTCCGGGGGGCAGTGGGACACTGAAGCTTTCTTT
once	TRBJ1-3	TRBD1	TRBV9	CASSGGQGETNSLGNTIYF	TGTGCCAGCAGCGGAGGACAGGGAGAAACAAATTCTCTTGGAAACACCATATATTTT
.	TRBJ2-1	TRBD2	TRBV29-1	CSVEGSGTSGNNEQFF	TGCAGCGTTGAAGGATCCGGGACTAGCGGAAACAATGAGCAGTTCTTC
.	TRBJ1-2	.	TRBV19	CASNDKFYGYTF	TGTGCCAGTAATGACAAATTCTATGGCTACACCTTC
.	TRBJ1-2	TRBD1	TRBV19	CASGLGTGDGYTF	TGTGCCAGTGGACTGGGGACAGGGGATGGCTACACCTTC
.	TRBJ1-1	TRBD1	TRBV6-2/TRBV6-3	CASSRPRTGGGTEAFF	TGTGCCAGCAGCAGACCGAGGACAGGGGGCGGCACTGAAGCTTTCTTT
once	TRBJ1-1	.	TRBV9	CASSFGQGYLMNTEAFF	TGTGCCAGCAGCTTCGGACAAGGGTACCTAATGAACACTGAAGCTTTCTTT
.	TRBJ2-7	TRBD2	TRBV7-8	CASSPGTIYEQYF	TGTGCCAGCAGCCCCGGGACTATCTACGAGCAGTACTTC
.	TRBJ1-2	TRBD1	TRBV9	CASSVDIQGTNYGYTF	TGTGCCAGCAGCGTAGATATACAGGGGACGAACTATGGCTACACCTTC